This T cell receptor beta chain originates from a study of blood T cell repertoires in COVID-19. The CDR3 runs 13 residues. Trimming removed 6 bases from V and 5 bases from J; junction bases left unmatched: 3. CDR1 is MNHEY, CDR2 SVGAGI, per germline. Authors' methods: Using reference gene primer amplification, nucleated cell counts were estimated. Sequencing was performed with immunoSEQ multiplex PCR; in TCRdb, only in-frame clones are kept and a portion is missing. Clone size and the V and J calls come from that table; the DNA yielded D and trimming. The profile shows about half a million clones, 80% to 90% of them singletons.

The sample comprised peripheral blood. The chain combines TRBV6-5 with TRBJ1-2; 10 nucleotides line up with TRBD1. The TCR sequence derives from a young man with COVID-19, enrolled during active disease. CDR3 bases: TGTGCCAGCAGAGTGGACAGGGGGTATGGCTACACCTTC. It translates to CASRVDRGYGYTF.